The 32 T cell receptor beta chains in this list originate from one sample, sequenced in a study of T cells after yellow fever vaccination. One entry per CDR3 protein, called by TCRdb with MiXCR from the 5' RACE reads. Of 200,000 to 300,000 distinct CDR3 sequences listed, 6% to 8% are singletons. This specimen was CD4+ T cells sorted from PBMCs, taken on the day of the yellow fever booster vaccination. These receptors came from a young man who received the YFV17D yellow fever vaccine.

This clonotype was observed a handful of times. The rearrangement links TRBV7-9 to TRBJ2-5; 8 positions match TRBD2. V trimming: 0 bases; J trimming: 0 bases; junction bases outside the gene matches: 3. The CDR3 is 16 residues long. Germline values: CDR1 SEHNR, CDR2 FQNEAQ (reference sequence). The CDR3 coding sequence is TGTGCCAGCAGCTTAGCCCGTAGCGGGAACCAAGAGACCCAGTACTTC. Translating it yields CASSLARSGNQETQYF.

This clonotype was detected a few times. The chain joins TRBV2 to TRBJ2-5; a possible D gene is TRBD1 (5 bases). Trimming left V 5 bases short and J 5 bases short, with 12 bases between. From germline, CDR1 is SNHLY and CDR2 FYNNEI. The CDR3 has 13 amino acids. CDR3 residues: CASSRGIGETQYF. As DNA, the CDR3 is TGTGCCAGCAGTAGGGGTATTGGGGAGACCCAGTACTTC.

In the case of this clonotype: A junction boundary mismatches the germline segment, possibly from a read error. V and J are TRBV6-5 and TRBJ1-3; D uncertain. The CDR3 has 12 residues. Germline-derived CDR1 and CDR2 are MNHEY and SVGAGI. In DNA, the CDR3 is TGTGCCAGCAGCCCCGCTGGAAACACCATGTATTTT. Translated: CASSPAGNTMYF.

The V call is TRBV5-1, the J call TRBJ1-1; 9 bases are shared with TRBD1. Germline CDR1 SGHRS, CDR2 YFSETQ. V trimming: 0 bases; J trimming: 1 base; junction bases outside the gene matches: 4. The CDR3 sequence is 16 residues long. The CDR3 region is CASSLDGTGRNTEAFF. For the CDR3, the DNA is TGCGCCAGCAGCTTGGACGGGACAGGGCGGAACACTGAAGCTTTCTTT.

This clonotype has a handful of counts. CDR3 residues: CASSSRGLSTGELFF. The CDR3 coding sequence is TGTGCCAGTAGTTCCCGAGGGCTATCCACCGGGGAGCTGTTTTTT. V usage is TRBV19 and J usage is TRBJ2-2, with D perhaps matching TRBD2 (5 bases). The length of the CDR3 is 15 residues. Germline V lookup: CDR1 LNHDA, CDR2 SQIVND (reference sequence). Trimming removed 5 bases from V and 4 bases from J, with 14 bases in between.

This clonotype was seen at least ten times. The CDR3 coding sequence is TGTGCCAGCAGCCCACCCGCTGGGGGGTCGACTGAAGCTTTCTTT. Its protein product is CASSPPAGGSTEAFF. The J gene is TRBJ1-1, the V gene TRBV7-9; a weak D match, TRBD1 (5 bases). Per the germline V gene, CDR1 is SEHNR and CDR2 is FQNEAQ (reference sequence). Trimming left V 5 bases short and J 5 bases short, with 18 bases between. The CDR3 covers 15 residues.

This chain links TRBV11-2 with TRBJ2-7; D may be TRBD2 (6 bases). Looked up from germline, CDR1 is SGHAT and CDR2 is FQNNGV. The V and J ends lost 5 bases and 1 base respectively, with 24 bases between them. The CDR3 is 18 residues long. In DNA, the CDR3 is TGTGCCAGCAGCATCCGGACTCCGGAGGGGCCGTGGTCCTACGAGCAGTACTTC. Protein sequence: CASSIRTPEGPWSYEQYF.

About this clonotype itself: This may be a read error: a much more frequent sequence differs by one nucleotide. This rearrangement joins TRBV29-1 to TRBJ1-1; D is perhaps TRBD1 (5 bases). Trimming cost V 4 bases and J 5 bases, with 11 bases left between them. Germline CDR1 SQVTM, CDR2 ANQGSEA. The CDR3 contains 12 residues. CDR3: CSVVSGKTEAFF. The CDR3 region has the DNA TGCAGCGTTGTATCAGGGAAAACTGAAGCTTTCTTT.

Ten or more counts support this clonotype. The rearrangement uses TRBV3-1 and TRBJ2-1; D ambiguous. Germline V gene lookup returns CDR1 LGHDT and CDR2 YNNKEL (reference sequence). The CDR3 covers 12 residues. The V gene lost 8 bases and the J gene lost 6 bases, with 11 bases spanning the gap. DNA for the CDR3: TGTGCCAGCGGGAAACTTGCCAATGAGCAGTTCTTC. Protein product: CASGKLANEQFF.

This clonotype was recorded many times. The chain's CDR3 is CASSPRVSSYNEQFF. The DNA of the CDR3 is TGTGCCAGCAGCCCGCGGGTCTCCTCCTACAATGAGCAGTTCTTC. This chain uses TRBV7-3 with TRBJ2-1, with D possibly TRBD2 on 5 matching bases. V lost 5 bases to trimming and J lost 0 bases, with 11 bases between them. The CDR3 consists of 15 residues. The germline gives CDR1 SGHTA, CDR2 FQGTGA.

This chain connects TRBV6-6 to TRBJ2-7; D may be TRBD1 (5 bases). Trimming pared 6 bases from V and 6 bases from J, leaving 9 bases between. Germline CDR1 is MNHNY and CDR2 is SVGAGI (reference sequence). The CDR3 sequence is 11 residues long. CDR3 nucleotide sequence: TGTGCCAGCAGGCTCCAGGGCGAGCAGTACTTC. It yields the protein CASRLQGEQYF.

This clonotype has at least ten counts. The chain carries TRBV15 and TRBJ2-3; no firm D call. Germline V gene sequence: CDR1 LNHNV, CDR2 YYDKDF (reference sequence). The CDR3 covers 13 residues. Between the trimmed V and J ends, which lost 4 bases and 2 bases, there was a span of 7 bases. CDR3 DNA: TGTGCCACCAGCAATTTGTTCACAGATACGCAGTATTTT. Translated, it gives CATSNLFTDTQYF.

This clonotype has just a few counts. The chain joins TRBV7-2 to TRBJ2-7; D unresolved. This CDR3 contains 15 residues. V gave up 2 bases and J gave up 2 bases, with 13 bases separating them. Germline V lookup: CDR1 SGHTA, CDR2 FQGNSA. CDR3 DNA: TGTGCCAGCAGCTTAACTCCTCAAGCCGCCTACGAGCAGTACTTC. This codes for CASSLTPQAAYEQYF.

This clonotype was seen ten or more times. The chain combines TRBV7-8 with TRBJ2-1; D is perhaps TRBD2 (6 bases). Germline CDR1 is SGHVS and CDR2 is FQNEAQ. The CDR3 is 15 amino acids. Trimming removed 10 bases from V and 1 base from J, with 17 bases in between. The CDR3 DNA follows: TGTGCCACCCGAACCCCCCGGGAGTCCTACAATGAGCAGTTCTTC. As protein: CATRTPRESYNEQFF.

The chain combines TRBV18 with TRBJ2-4; no reliable D call. The CDR3 consists of 16 residues. The germline gives CDR1 KGHSH, CDR2 LQKENI. V lost 5 bases and J 3 bases, leaving 17 bases between the germline ends. The CDR3 DNA reads TGTGCCAGCTCAATAACCCCACCGGGTGGCAAAAACATTCAGTACTTC. Residues: CASSITPPGGKNIQYF.

This chain joins TRBV5-1 and TRBJ2-1; 8 bases align to TRBD2. Germline values: CDR1 SGHRS, CDR2 YFSETQ. V dropped 4 bases and J dropped 6; count of bases not matched to a gene: 12. This CDR3 is built from 16 residues. This chain's CDR3 is CASSKASGRAINEQFF. In DNA, the CDR3 is TGCGCCAGCAGCAAGGCTTCCGGGAGGGCCATCAATGAGCAGTTCTTC.

Note on this clonotype: Just one base apart from a much larger clone, this may be a read error. This chain joins TRBV6-5 and TRBJ2-1; TRBD2 aligns across 10 bases. Germline V gives CDR1 MNHEY, CDR2 SVGAGI. The CDR3 contains 16 residues. CDR3 residues: CASRYPGLAGDNAQFF. The DNA for the CDR3 is TGTGCCAGCAGATATCCGGGGCTAGCGGGAGACAATGCGCAGTTCTTC.

The table lists this clonotype with many counts. The chain employs TRBV12-3 or TRBV12-4 and TRBJ2-7, with 13 bases lining up with TRBD2. Unmatched junction bases numbered 5, after V lost 3 bases and J lost 0 bases. CDR3 size: 17 residues. In DNA, the CDR3 is TGTGCCAGCAGTTTCGGGGGGACTAGCGGGACCTCCTACGAGCAGTACTTC. It is translated as CASSFGGTSGTSYEQYF.

Comments on this clonotype: This may come from a read error, since a much larger clone is one base off. The chain links TRBV12-3 or TRBV12-4 to TRBJ2-7; D is uncertain. V was trimmed by 4 bases and J by 1 base, leaving 11 bases between them. The CDR3 extends over 14 amino acids. CDR3 amino acids: CASSSARISYEQYF. CDR3 nucleotide sequence: TGTGCCAGCAGTTCAGCGAGGATTTCCTACGAGCAGTACTTC.

In this sample, this clonotype turned up many times. The CDR3 region is CSGGVPSSYNEQFF. CDR3 in DNA: TGCAGTGGAGGGGTTCCGAGCTCCTACAATGAGCAGTTCTTC. The rearrangement uses TRBV20-1 and TRBJ2-1; either TRBD1 or TRBD2 may fit D (5 bases each). The ends were cut back, 7 bases at V and 0 bases at J, with 13 bases in the middle. From germline, CDR1 is DFQATT and CDR2 SNEGSKA (reference sequence). The CDR3 spans 14 residues.

This clonotype was seen only a few times. V gene TRBV24-1 combines with J gene TRBJ2-2; D unclear. This CDR3 comprises 14 residues. Germline CDR1 and CDR2: KGHDR and SFDVKD. V lost 7 bases, J lost 7 bases, and 15 bases lay in between. CDR3 sequence: CATSNSRLLGELFF. In DNA form, the CDR3 reads TGTGCCACCAGCAATTCCCGCCTCCTCGGGGAGCTGTTTTTT.

Ten or more counts support this clonotype. The rearrangement links TRBV6-1 to TRBJ1-6; D gene ambiguous. V lost 6 bases to trimming and J lost 8 bases, with 11 bases between them. Germline V gives CDR1 MNHNS, CDR2 SASEGT. CDR3 length equals 13 residues. CDR3 DNA: TGTGCCAGCAGGGGTCAGCCTTATTCACCCCTCCACTTT. It yields the protein CASRGQPYSPLHF.

This clonotype was counted only a few times. The rearrangement joins TRBV6-5 to TRBJ2-7; TRBD1 matches 9 bases. The length of the CDR3 is 14 residues. Germline V CDR1 and CDR2: MNHEY, SVGAGI. V shed 2 bases and J 2 bases; nucleotides not matched to a gene: 1. This CDR3 is CASSYGTGTYEQYF. The CDR3 DNA sequence: TGTGCCAGCAGTTACGGGACAGGGACCTACGAGCAGTACTTC.

Only a few counts were recorded for this clonotype. The genes are TRBV7-9 and TRBJ2-7; D remains ambiguous. The germline V gene has CDR1 SEHNR and CDR2 FQNEAQ (reference sequence). Trimming left V 2 bases short and J 2 bases short, with 10 bases between. The CDR3 extends over 14 amino acids. Written as DNA, the CDR3 is TGTGCCAGCAGCTTATCAGCGTCTACCTACGAGCAGTACTTC. Translated, it gives CASSLSASTYEQYF. The full variable domain, rest sourced from reference TRBV7-9 and TRBJ2-7, is DTGVSQNPRHKITKRGQNVTFRCDPISEHNRLYWYRQTLGQGPEFLTYFQNEAQLEKSRLLSDRFSAERPKGSFSTLEIQRTEQGDSAMYLCASSLSASTYEQYFGPGTRLTVT.

This clonotype was observed a handful of times. V is TRBV20-1 and J is TRBJ2-1; 14 nucleotides line up with TRBD2. Per germline, CDR1 DFQATT and CDR2 SNEGSKA (reference sequence). The CDR3 runs to 15 residues. J was trimmed by 11 bases and V by 3 bases; bases with no gene match: 9. CDR3 sequence: CSARRGGLAGEKQFF. The CDR3 region has the DNA TGCAGTGCTAGGAGGGGGGGACTAGCGGGAGAAAAGCAGTTCTTC.

This clonotype has ten or more counts. The chain couples TRBV15 to TRBJ2-7; D gene uncertain. V was shortened by 5 bases and J by 5 bases, with 10 bases between the two germline ends. Germline V lookup: CDR1 LNHNV, CDR2 YYDKDF (reference sequence). The CDR3 runs 12 residues. DNA of the CDR3: TGTGCCACCAGCGCTCCCAGCCACGAGCAGTACTTC. Protein: CATSAPSHEQYF.

The sample holds a few counts of this clonotype. The V gene is TRBV11-2, the J gene TRBJ2-5; D is possibly TRBD2 (5 bases). V was trimmed by 5 bases and J by 2 bases, leaving 15 bases between them. The CDR3 is 15 residues long. Germline lookup yields CDR1 SGHAT and CDR2 FQNNGV. The DNA of the CDR3 is TGTGCCAGCAGCCCAGGAGGAAGGGTTCAAGAGACCCAGTACTTC. Translation gives CASSPGGRVQETQYF.

The V call is TRBV5-1, the J call TRBJ2-2; 8 bases line up with TRBD1. The junction had 3 bases not matched to a gene; V was cut back by 3 bases and J by 8 bases. Germline CDR1 SGHRS, CDR2 YFSETQ. CDR3 length: 13 residues. The CDR3 nucleotides read TGCGCCAGCAGCTACGGGACAGGAGGGGAGCTGTTTTTT. It codes for CASSYGTGGELFF.

This clonotype showed up just a few times. The chain employs TRBV29-1 and TRBJ2-7, with TRBD1 matching over 10 bases. The germline gives CDR1 SQVTM, CDR2 ANQGSEA. There are 12 residues in the CDR3. V was pared by 7 bases and J by 5 bases, with 5 bases of the junction left unmatched. The DNA for the CDR3 is TGCAGCGGGGGACAGGGGATCAACGAGCAGTACTTC. Protein sequence: CSGGQGINEQYF.

This clonotype was detected a few times. V usage is TRBV9 and J usage is TRBJ2-7; 11 nucleotides align to TRBD2. Germline assignment: CDR1 SGDLS and CDR2 YYNGEE. This CDR3 spans 15 amino acids. Germline trimming cut 4 bases from V and 3 bases from J; bases unmatched to any gene: 6. The CDR3 is CASSIGTSGDYEQYF. CDR3 in DNA: TGTGCCAGCAGCATTGGGACTAGCGGTGACTACGAGCAGTACTTC.

This clonotype was seen a handful of times. The chain uses TRBV28 and TRBJ2-3; 9 bases match TRBD1. Looked up from germline, CDR1 is MDHEN and CDR2 is SYDVKM. The CDR3 has 14 amino acids. With V trimmed by 4 bases and J by 6 bases, 5 bases remained unmatched. Written as DNA, the CDR3 is TGTGCCAGCAGTTGGGACAGGGCTGTGGATACGCAGTATTTT. Protein product: CASSWDRAVDTQYF.

This clonotype was detected a few times. This chain joins TRBV5-4 and TRBJ1-1; D gene uncertain. The CDR3 has 13 amino acids. Trimming removed 7 bases from V and 1 base from J, with 11 bases in between. From germline, CDR1 is SGHNT and CDR2 YYREEE (reference sequence). CDR3 in amino acids: CASSVPSNTEAFF. CDR3 in DNA: TGTGCCAGCTCTGTTCCTTCGAACACTGAAGCTTTCTTT.